The 20 T cell receptor beta chains below come from one sample, sequenced in a study of blood T cell repertoires in COVID-19. Data came from immunoSEQ multiplex PCR; TCRdb stores just in-frame clones and leaves some out. The repertoire holds roughly 120,000 clones, with 75% to 85% as singletons. Material: peripheral blood. Receptors originate from a woman at least 80 years old with acute or convalescent COVID-19.

This clone was seen a few times. The chain links TRBV28 to TRBJ1-4; no clear D. There are 12 residues in the CDR3. Deletions cut 3 bases from V and 7 bases from J, with 6 bases between. Germline V gene sequence: CDR1 MDHEN, CDR2 SYDVKM. In DNA form, the CDR3 reads TGTGCCAGCAGTTTGAGGAGTGAAAAACTGTTTTTT. Protein product: CASSLRSEKLFF.

CDR3 nucleotides: TGTGCCAGCAGCGGGGGGTCCTACGAGCAGTACTTC. Translation: CASSGGSYEQYF. The gene calls are TRBV6-6 and TRBJ2-7; 7 bases align to TRBD2. Germline CDR1 reads MNHNY; CDR2 reads SVGAGI (reference sequence). The CDR3 runs to 12 residues. V was clipped by 6 bases and J by 1 base; unmatched bases: 0.

The chain employs TRBV9 and TRBJ2-1, with 14 bases that match TRBD2. CDR1 is SGDLS and CDR2 is YYNGEE in the germline V gene. The J segment lost 1 base and the V segment lost 0 bases, leaving 9 bases of the junction unmatched. The CDR3 runs to 20 residues. The CDR3 loop reads CASSVGVGTSGSRSYNEQFF. Here the CDR3 DNA reads TGTGCCAGCAGCGTAGGGGTAGGGACTAGCGGGAGCCGGTCCTACAATGAGCAGTTCTTC.

A single count supports this clone. The chain joins TRBV4-2 to TRBJ2-5; weak D call: TRBD2 (5 bases). Trimming removed 1 base at V and 5 bases at J, with 8 bases between. Germline V gives CDR1 LGHNA, CDR2 YNFKEQ. The CDR3 consists of 13 residues. The DNA for the CDR3 is TGTGCCAGCAGCCAAGGAGGGTCGGAGACCCAGTACTTC. This gives the protein CASSQGGSETQYF.

The chain couples TRBV4-1 to TRBJ2-5, with TRBD2 identical over 11 bases. CDR3 length: 16 residues. Trimming removed 5 bases from V and 2 bases from J; junction bases left unmatched: 7. Germline CDR1 and CDR2: MGHRA and YSYEKL. As DNA, the CDR3 is TGCGCCAGCAGCGGATCAGGGACTAGCGGACAAGAGACCCAGTACTTC. Translating gives CASSGSGTSGQETQYF.

This clone was counted only a few times. The chain links TRBV30 to TRBJ2-5, with 12 bases aligning to TRBD1. V lost 2 bases, J lost 5 bases, and 6 bases stayed unmatched. This CDR3 spans 15 amino acids. Germline values: CDR1 GTSNPN, CDR2 SVGIG (reference sequence). CDR3: CAWSIPGTGGETQYF. The CDR3 region has the DNA TGTGCCTGGAGTATTCCCGGGACAGGGGGCGAGACCCAGTACTTC.

The CDR3 region is CASSSPAGTEAFF. As DNA, the CDR3 is TGTGCCAGCAGCTCGCCCGCAGGCACTGAAGCTTTCTTT. The rearrangement uses TRBV5-5 and TRBJ1-1, with D uncertain. Looked up from germline, CDR1 is SGHKS and CDR2 is YYEKEE (reference sequence). Trimming took 3 bases from V and 4 from J, leaving 10 bases between them. The CDR3 has 13 amino acids.

The genes are TRBV5-6 and TRBJ1-5, with D uncertain. From germline, CDR1 is SGHDT and CDR2 YYEEEE. V lost 1 base and J 0 bases, leaving 17 bases between the germline ends. CDR3 length: 18 amino acids. CDR3 in amino acids: CASSLSKRRTRSNQPQHF. The CDR3 DNA follows: TGTGCCAGCAGCTTGAGTAAGAGGAGAACTCGTAGCAATCAGCCCCAGCATTTT.

This chain uses TRBV19 with TRBJ1-6; tentatively, D is TRBD1 (6 bases). The germline V gene encodes CDR1 LNHDA and CDR2 SQIVND (reference sequence). There are 15 residues in the CDR3. Trimming took 6 bases from V and 10 from J, leaving 19 bases between them. DNA for the CDR3: TGTGCCAGTAGGCAACAGGGCGATGGAAGGTCACCCCTCCACTTT. It codes for CASRQQGDGRSPLHF.

The J gene is TRBJ1-2, the V gene TRBV11-1; 7 bases fit TRBD1. In germline, CDR1 is SGHAT, CDR2 FQDESV (reference sequence). The CDR3 extends over 14 amino acids. V lost 4 bases to trimming and J lost 3 bases; unmatched junction nucleotides: 5. The CDR3 coding sequence is TGTGCCAGCAGCTCAACAGGGGTCGACTATGGCTACACCTTC. It encodes CASSSTGVDYGYTF. Combining the CDR3 with reference TRBV11-1 and TRBJ1-2 gives the whole variable domain EAEVAQSPRYKITEKSQAVAFWCDPISGHATLYWYRQILGQGPELLVQFQDESVVDDSQLPKDRFSAERLKGVDSTLKIQPAELGDSAMYLCASSSTGVDYGYTFGSGTRLTVV.

The chain is built from TRBV5-5 and TRBJ1-4; D perhaps matches TRBD1 (5 bases). The V end lost 0 bases, the J end lost 7 bases, and 10 bases lay between the germline ends. Germline-derived CDR1 and CDR2 are SGHKS and YYEKEE (reference sequence). This CDR3 spans 14 amino acids. This chain's CDR3 is CASSLGDRGEKLFF. DNA of the CDR3: TGTGCCAGCAGCTTGGGAGACAGAGGTGAAAAACTGTTTTTT.

This chain joins TRBV30 and TRBJ2-7, with 9 bases aligning to TRBD2. Losses at the gene ends were 1 base for V and 2 bases for J; bases not matched to a gene: 3. Germline V gives CDR1 GTSNPN, CDR2 SVGIG (reference sequence). The CDR3 contains 14 residues. This CDR3 reads CAWSGLAGTYEQYF. The DNA for the CDR3 is TGTGCCTGGAGTGGGCTAGCGGGGACCTACGAGCAGTACTTC.

V gene TRBV9 combines with J gene TRBJ2-1; D unclear. Trimming stripped 0 bases from V and 7 bases from J, with 8 bases between. Germline-derived CDR1 and CDR2 are SGDLS and YYNGEE. CDR3 length: 13 amino acids. DNA for the CDR3: TGTGCCAGCAGCGTAGGTAGTACGAATGAGCAGTTCTTC. As protein: CASSVGSTNEQFF.

This clone was picked up a small number of times. The chain recombines TRBV19 with TRBJ2-4; D uncertain. V shed 4 bases and J shed 6 bases, with 10 bases lying between them. This CDR3 contains 13 residues. Germline values: CDR1 LNHDA, CDR2 SQIVND (reference sequence). CDR3 DNA sequence: TGTGCCAGTAGTAGGTCTAGTGGAAACATTCAGTACTTC. It codes for CASSRSSGNIQYF.

This rearrangement joins TRBV19 to TRBJ2-7; TRBD1 aligns across 7 bases. Trimming removed 4 bases from V and 0 bases from J; junction bases left unmatched: 9. This CDR3 region has 16 residues. Germline CDR1 is LNHDA and CDR2 is SQIVND (reference sequence). CDR3 in amino acids: CASSRSGTAYSYEQYF. The DNA of the CDR3 is TGTGCCAGTAGTAGATCCGGGACAGCTTACTCCTACGAGCAGTACTTC.

The chain has TRBV2 and TRBJ1-4; 7 bases are shared with TRBD1. The V gene's germline CDR1 is SNHLY and CDR2 FYNNEI. This CDR3 spans 14 amino acids. Trimming at V came to 3 bases and at J to 8 bases, leaving 6 bases not matched to a gene. CDR3 sequence reads: CASSDQGGREKLFF. The CDR3 DNA sequence: TGTGCCAGCAGTGATCAGGGGGGTCGGGAAAAACTGTTTTTT. Full variable domain (rest looked up from reference TRBV2 and TRBJ1-4): EPEVTQTPSHQVTQMGQEVILRCVPISNHLYFYWYRQILGQKVEFLVSFYNNEISEKSEIFDDQFSVERPDGSNFTLKIRSTKLEDSAMYFCASSDQGGREKLFFGSGTQLSVL.

The chain uses TRBV7-9 and TRBJ2-1; D remains ambiguous. This CDR3 contains 14 residues. The germline V gene has CDR1 SEHNR and CDR2 FQNEAQ (reference sequence). V dropped 3 bases and J dropped 5 bases, with 11 bases sitting between them. The CDR3, as DNA: TGTGCCAGCAGCTTTGGGCAGGTAGACAATGAGCAGTTCTTC. It yields the protein CASSFGQVDNEQFF. The full variable domain, its missing parts supplied by reference TRBV7-9 and TRBJ2-1, is DTGVSQNPRHKITKRGQNVTFRCDPISEHNRLYWYRQTLGQGPEFLTYFQNEAQLEKSRLLSDRFSAERPKGSFSTLEIQRTEQGDSAMYLCASSFGQVDNEQFFGPGTRLTVL.

The chain is built from TRBV5-1 and TRBJ1-1; tentative D call: TRBD1 (6 bases). Trimming left V 2 bases short and J 3 bases short, with 11 bases between. In germline, CDR1 is SGHRS, CDR2 YFSETQ. The CDR3 has 14 amino acids. The CDR3 nucleotides are TGCGCCAGCAGCTTAGTAGGGGGTCACACTGAAGCTTTCTTT. This encodes CASSLVGGHTEAFF.

The V gene is TRBV5-1, the J gene TRBJ2-3, with 9 bases identical to TRBD2. The CDR3 contains 15 residues. Per the germline V gene, CDR1 is SGHRS and CDR2 is YFSETQ. Trimming removed 0 bases from V and 4 bases from J; junction bases left unmatched: 3. The CDR3 DNA sequence: TGCGCCAGCAGCTTGGGGACTAGCGTAGCAGATACGCAGTATTTT. Residues: CASSLGTSVADTQYF.

The CDR3 is CARSLPEGAYEQYF. The CDR3 DNA is TGTGCCAGAAGCTTACCCGAAGGGGCCTACGAGCAGTACTTC. V usage is TRBV7-5 and J usage is TRBJ2-7; the table's D call of TRBD1 was not tested on the DNA. TRBV7-5 is a pseudogene locus. The CDR3 loop spans 14 amino acids.